The clone carrying this T cell receptor (beta chain) has just a few counts. The CDR3 contains 15 residues. Trimming took 6 bases from V and 7 from J, leaving 19 bases between them. Germline CDR1 DFQATT, CDR2 SNEGSKA (reference sequence). The data derive from a study of identical twins. MiXCR, run by TCRdb on the 5' RACE reads, gives a single entry per CDR3 protein. This sample has 600,000 to 850,000 distinct CDR3 sequences, with 18% found just once. A further study also used this sample, focusing on T cells expressing NK-cell markers. From that study: Sorted CD3+CD56+NKG2C+, CD3+CD56+NKG2C- and CD3+CD56-NKG2C+ T cells provided the TCR beta repertoires.

The sequenced sample consisted of PBMCs. The chain links TRBV20-1 to TRBJ1-6; maybe TRBD1 (5 bases). This receptor was identified in a woman younger than 35 in good health. The CDR3 nucleotides are TGCAGTGCGCGCAGCGGTCCAGGGTCGAATTCACCCCTCCACTTT. The encoded protein is CSARSGPGSNSPLHF.